This TCR beta chain originates from a study of cytomegalovirus exposure and HLA in healthy donors. PCR involved 60 Vbeta and 13 Jbeta primers. Repertoires were generated with immunoSEQ multiplex PCR, while TCRdb's copy carries only in-frame clones and drops some. The repertoire holds tens of thousands of clones, with 78% as singletons. The V gene lost 4 bases and the J gene lost 5 bases, with 12 bases spanning the gap. This CDR3 has 14 residues. From germline, CDR1 is MNHNS and CDR2 SASEGT. With regard to this clone: Its antigen is not identified.

Overall study results and limits: It was assumed in the presence/absence analyses that sequencing depth was roughly uniform across donors. In a later analysis, across HLA loci, associated TCR counts were highest for DRB1, lowest for HLA-C. Later analysis found that TCR beta chains associated with HLA were more clonally expanded than other, equally common chains. For TCR beta chains, V- and J-gene trimming was later linked to a missense DCLRE1C variant.

The rearrangement uses TRBV6-1 and TRBJ1-5, with D possibly being TRBD1 (5 bases). The specimen sequenced was PBMCs. The clonotype originates from a man aged 35 to 55 in good health and CMV-seronegative. The CDR3 DNA sequence: TGTGCCAGCAGTGCCCTCGGGGGGGATCAGCCCCAGCATTTT. Protein: CASSALGGDQPQHF.